These T cell receptor beta chains were read from a single sample in a study of blood T cells in healthy people across ages. TCRdb analysed the 5' RACE reads with MiXCR anew, one entry per CDR3 protein. The repertoire holds approximately 690,000 distinct CDR3 sequences, with around 38% as singletons. The sample was blood. Source of these receptors: an elderly man in good health. CDR3s include the opening cysteine and the closing phenylalanine or tryptophan. A D gene is named only where the DNA matches it firmly. Size values are once, few and many counts, or a class for expanded clones, and some rows have none.

d_gene: NA
abundance: NA
j_gene: TRBJ1-1
v_gene: TRBV2
CDR3aa: CASSAQGMNTEAFF
CDR3nt: TGTGCCAGCAGTGCGCAGGGTATGAACACTGAAGCTTTCTTT

d_gene: TRBD1
abundance: few
j_gene: TRBJ2-5
v_gene: TRBV7-2
CDR3aa: CASSPRDRRGETQYF
CDR3nt: TGTGCCAGCAGCCCCCGGGACAGACGCGGGGAGACCCAGTACTTC

d_gene: TRBD1
abundance: NA
j_gene: TRBJ2-3
v_gene: TRBV11-1
CDR3aa: CASSLVQGARGTQYF
CDR3nt: TGTGCCAGCAGCTTAGTCCAGGGGGCGCGGGGTACGCAGTATTTT

d_gene: TRBD1
abundance: few
j_gene: TRBJ2-4
v_gene: TRBV7-9
CDR3aa: CASSLGGQTGEWNIQYF
CDR3nt: TGTGCCAGCAGCTTAGGGGGTCAGACAGGGGAATGGAACATTCAGTACTTC

d_gene: NA
abundance: NA
j_gene: TRBJ1-5
v_gene: TRBV6-2/TRBV6-3
CDR3aa: CASSQGPYSNQPQHF
CDR3nt: TGTGCCAGCAGTCAGGGGCCGTATAGCAATCAGCCCCAGCATTTT

d_gene: NA
abundance: NA
j_gene: TRBJ1-1
v_gene: TRBV5-4
CDR3aa: CASSFRRGTEAFF
CDR3nt: TGTGCCAGCAGCTTCCGCAGGGGCACTGAAGCTTTCTTT

d_gene: NA
abundance: few
j_gene: TRBJ2-7
v_gene: TRBV27
CDR3aa: CASSFGEQYF
CDR3nt: TGTGCCAGCAGTTTCGGAGAGCAGTACTTC

d_gene: TRBD1
abundance: NA
j_gene: TRBJ2-7
v_gene: TRBV20-1
CDR3aa: CSQTGDYEQYF
CDR3nt: TGCAGTCAGACAGGGGACTACGAGCAGTACTTC

d_gene: TRBD2
abundance: many
j_gene: TRBJ2-7
v_gene: TRBV29-1
CDR3aa: CSTRGLAGDEQYF
CDR3nt: TGCAGCACCCGGGGGCTAGCGGGAGACGAGCAGTACTTC

d_gene: TRBD1
abundance: NA
j_gene: TRBJ2-5
v_gene: TRBV7-2
CDR3aa: CASSLDGQGAVETQYF
CDR3nt: TGTGCCAGCAGCTTAGACGGACAGGGAGCAGTAGAGACCCAGTACTTC

d_gene: NA
abundance: NA
j_gene: TRBJ1-2
v_gene: TRBV27
CDR3aa: CASSLQGGYGYTF
CDR3nt: TGTGCCAGCAGTTTACAGGGAGGGTATGGCTACACCTTC

d_gene: NA
abundance: NA
j_gene: TRBJ1-2
v_gene: TRBV10-3
CDR3aa: CAISLTASNGYTF
CDR3nt: TGTGCCATCAGTTTGACAGCTAGTAATGGCTACACCTTC

d_gene: TRBD2
abundance: few
j_gene: TRBJ2-5
v_gene: TRBV24-1
CDR3aa: CATSDIAGGEETQYF
CDR3nt: TGTGCCACCAGTGACATAGCGGGAGGGGAAGAGACCCAGTACTTC

d_gene: NA
abundance: NA
j_gene: TRBJ2-1
v_gene: TRBV7-6
CDR3aa: CASSLGDWDEQFF
CDR3nt: TGTGCCAGCAGCTTAGGGGACTGGGATGAGCAGTTCTTC

d_gene: NA
abundance: few
j_gene: TRBJ2-5
v_gene: TRBV7-2
CDR3aa: CASSPRPGLKETQYF
CDR3nt: TGTGCCAGCAGCCCACGACCGGGCCTGAAAGAGACCCAGTACTTC

d_gene: NA
abundance: NA
j_gene: TRBJ1-2
v_gene: TRBV7-9
CDR3aa: CAGSHGDNGYTF
CDR3nt: TGTGCCGGCAGCCATGGGGATAATGGCTACACCTTC

d_gene: NA
abundance: NA
j_gene: TRBJ2-4
v_gene: TRBV19
CDR3aa: CASSRIGTEKNIQYF
CDR3nt: TGTGCCAGTAGTAGAATAGGAACAGAGAAAAACATTCAGTACTTC

d_gene: TRBD1
abundance: many
j_gene: TRBJ2-7
v_gene: TRBV29-1
CDR3aa: CSVGGQRGDEQYF
CDR3nt: TGCAGCGTTGGGGGACAGCGAGGGGACGAGCAGTACTTC

d_gene: NA
abundance: NA
j_gene: TRBJ2-2
v_gene: TRBV7-2
CDR3aa: CASSRTGGTNTGELFF
CDR3nt: TGTGCCAGTTCTCGTACTGGGGGGACGAACACCGGGGAGCTGTTTTTT